The 26 T cell receptor beta chains below were found in one sample sequenced in a study of shared clonotypes between healthy human individuals. Data came from immunoSEQ multiplex PCR; TCRdb stores just in-frame clones and leaves some out. The sample contains hundreds of thousands of clones, about 96% of which appear only once. Naive CD8 cells, CD45RO-negative and positively selected for CCR7, excluded terminally differentiated effector memory CD45RA+ cells. The source material was naive CD8+ T cells sorted from blood. All receptors derive from a woman in her thirties in good health.

The V and J genes are TRBV9 and TRBJ2-7; unclear D gene. Per germline, CDR1 SGDLS and CDR2 YYNGEE. The CDR3 has 14 amino acids. V lost 0 bases and J 1 base, leaving 8 bases between the germline ends. The CDR3 protein is CASSVGMGSYEQYF. The DNA for the CDR3 is TGTGCCAGCAGCGTAGGAATGGGGTCCTACGAGCAGTACTTC.

This clone showed up just a few times. The chain uses TRBV2 and TRBJ1-1; no reliable D call. The V gene lost 2 bases and the J gene lost 5 bases, with 12 bases spanning the gap. The CDR3 loop spans 14 amino acids. Germline V gene sequence: CDR1 SNHLY, CDR2 FYNNEI. CDR3 residues: CASSEFVVKTEAFF. CDR3 DNA: TGTGCCAGCAGTGAATTCGTTGTTAAAACTGAAGCTTTCTTT.

This chain joins TRBV29-1 and TRBJ2-7; the match to TRBD1 covers 7 bases. The CDR3 loop spans 14 amino acids. The trim removed 3 bases at V and 5 bases at J, leaving 10 bases unmatched. The germline V gene encodes CDR1 SQVTM and CDR2 ANQGSEA. The CDR3 reads CSVEDPGQSHEQYF. The DNA for the CDR3 is TGCAGCGTTGAGGACCCGGGACAGTCCCACGAGCAGTACTTC.

V and J are TRBV21-1 and TRBJ1-2. TRBV21-1 corresponds to a pseudogene. CDR3 size: 17 residues. The CDR3 loop is CASSKRGLTQANYGYTF. The CDR3 DNA follows: TGTGCCAGCTCCAAGAGAGGGTTAACCCAAGCTAACTATGGCTACACCTTC.

The chain employs TRBV5-6 and TRBJ1-1, with D uncertain. The CDR3 sequence is 13 residues long. CDR1 and CDR2 (germline): SGHDT, YYEEEE. Trimming took 4 bases from V and 1 from J, leaving 8 bases between them. The CDR3 spells CASSPGWNTEAFF. The CDR3 coding sequence is TGTGCCAGCAGCCCTGGGTGGAACACTGAAGCTTTCTTT.

This clone was detected once. The rearrangement links TRBV27 to TRBJ2-7; a possible D gene is TRBD1 (6 bases). Trimming took off 1 base at V and 3 bases at J, with 10 bases between the two ends. Germline V gene lookup returns CDR1 MNHEY and CDR2 SMNVEV (reference sequence). The CDR3 is made up of 14 amino acids. The CDR3 region is CASSLYLGGYEQYF. The CDR3 DNA sequence: TGTGCCAGCAGTTTATACCTAGGGGGCTACGAGCAGTACTTC.

In the case of this clone: The same CDR3 arises from other DNA sequences in this sample as well. The V call is TRBV9, the J call TRBJ2-7; the D gene is possibly TRBD2 (6 bases). CDR1 SGDLS and CDR2 YYNGEE come from the germline V gene. V was pared by 2 bases and J by 1 base, with 13 bases between. The CDR3 is made up of 15 amino acids. The CDR3 nucleotides read TGTGCCAGCAGCGTCGGGGGTACGGGGTCCTACGAGCAGTACTTC. It specifies CASSVGGTGSYEQYF.

This rearrangement joins TRBV2 to TRBJ1-3; D might be TRBD1 (5 bases). Trimming cost V 6 bases and J 1 base, with 16 bases left between them. The CDR3 runs 16 residues. Per germline, CDR1 SNHLY and CDR2 FYNNEI. CDR3 region: CASRQTRETSGNTIYF. The CDR3 DNA sequence: TGTGCCAGCAGACAGACCAGGGAGACTTCTGGAAACACCATATATTTT.

The J gene is TRBJ1-4, the V gene TRBV7-8; D is ambiguous. Looked up from germline, CDR1 is SGHVS and CDR2 is FQNEAQ. CDR3 size: 17 residues. The germline V and J ends were trimmed by 1 base and 3 bases, with 15 bases remaining between them. CDR3 amino acids: CASSLGSRPAANEKLFF. In nucleotides, the CDR3 is TGTGCCAGCAGCTTAGGGAGCAGACCGGCAGCTAATGAAAAACTGTTTTTT.

The V call is TRBV14, the J call TRBJ2-3; possibly TRBD1 for D (6 bases). Germline CDR1 reads SGHDN; CDR2 reads FVKESK. This CDR3 has 16 residues. V shed 3 bases and J shed 3 bases, with 16 bases lying between them. The CDR3 DNA reads as TGTGCCAGCAGCCAGGTAACAGGGATGATAACAGATACGCAGTATTTT. Protein product: CASSQVTGMITDTQYF.

This rearrangement joins TRBV28 to TRBJ2-7, with 9 bases matching TRBD1. Per the germline V gene, CDR1 is MDHEN and CDR2 is SYDVKM. This CDR3 has 19 amino acids. Unmatched junction bases numbered 16, after V lost 4 bases and J lost 0 bases. The CDR3 DNA is TGTGCCAGCAGTTCCGACGGTTTTCAGGACAGGGGCTCCTCCTACGAGCAGTACTTC. Its translation is CASSSDGFQDRGSSYEQYF.

CDR3 coding DNA: TGTGCCAGCAGCGTTGAGGGGGTGATCCAAGAGACCCAGTACTTC. This codes for CASSVEGVIQETQYF. The chain joins TRBV9 to TRBJ2-5, with D perhaps matching TRBD1 (6 bases). Germline loops: CDR1 SGDLS, CDR2 YYNGEE. V lost 2 bases and J 1 base, leaving 12 bases between the germline ends. The CDR3 totals 15 residues.

The chain combines TRBV2 with TRBJ2-1; D perhaps matches TRBD2 (6 bases). V lost 7 bases and J 5 bases, leaving 15 bases between the germline ends. The CDR3 has 14 residues. Germline-derived CDR1 and CDR2 are SNHLY and FYNNEI. The CDR3 is CASTRLALDNEQFF. The DNA for the CDR3 is TGTGCCAGCACAAGGCTAGCGCTCGACAATGAGCAGTTCTTC.

The V gene is TRBV4-1, the J gene TRBJ1-1; 9 positions agree with TRBD1. The CDR3 covers 16 residues. The germline V gene encodes CDR1 MGHRA and CDR2 YSYEKL. V dropped 2 bases and J dropped 0; count of bases not matched to a gene: 4. CDR3: CASSQQGTGLNTEAFF. The CDR3 DNA sequence: TGCGCCAGCAGCCAACAAGGGACAGGGTTGAACACTGAAGCTTTCTTT.

The chain links TRBV9 to TRBJ2-5; D assignment may be TRBD1 or TRBD2 (5 bases each). Trimming stripped 0 bases from V and 11 bases from J, with 17 bases between. The CDR3 extends over 14 amino acids. The germline gives CDR1 SGDLS, CDR2 YYNGEE. CDR3: CASSVGRGSREQYF. As DNA, the CDR3 is TGTGCCAGCAGCGTAGGTAGGGGATCAAGGGAGCAGTACTTC.

This clone was picked up one time. The V and J genes are TRBV5-4 and TRBJ2-1, with TRBD2 matching over 11 bases. CDR1 is SGHNT, CDR2 YYREEE, per germline (reference sequence). After removal of 0 bases from V and 13 bases from J, the junction contained 6 bases not matched to a gene. The CDR3 totals 14 residues. CDR3: CASSLASGGTGQFF. DNA for the CDR3: TGTGCCAGCAGCTTGGCTAGCGGGGGGACTGGTCAGTTCTTC.

This chain connects TRBV2 to TRBJ2-7; 7 bases match TRBD1. The V gene's germline CDR1 is SNHLY and CDR2 FYNNEI. The CDR3 contains 14 residues. Trimming cost V 6 bases and J 2 bases; bases outside gene matches: 7. DNA for the CDR3: TGTGCCAGCAGGGCCGGGACAGTGACCTACGAGCAGTACTTC. The encoded protein is CASRAGTVTYEQYF.

The DNA for the CDR3 is TGTGCCAGTCCACCTCGGGGGTGGAACCGGATCGGGACCCAGTACTTC. Translated, it gives CASPPRGWNRIGTQYF. The V call is TRBV28, the J call TRBJ2-5, with D possibly being TRBD2 (6 bases). Between the trimmed V and J ends, which lost 9 bases and 7 bases, there was a span of 27 bases. Germline-derived CDR1 and CDR2 are MDHEN and SYDVKM. This CDR3 is 16 amino acids long. The full variable domain, in which reference TRBV28 and TRBJ2-5 provide the parts outside the CDR3, is DVKVTQSSRYLVKRTGEKVFLECVQDMDHENMFWYRQDPGLGLRLIYFSYDVKMKEKGDIPEGYSVSREKKERFSLILESASTNQTSMYLCASPPRGWNRIGTQYFGPGTRLLVL.

The rearrangement uses TRBV9 and TRBJ2-7, with D tentatively TRBD1 (6 bases). This CDR3 has 14 amino acids. In germline, CDR1 is SGDLS, CDR2 YYNGEE. V lost 7 bases to trimming and J lost 5 bases, with 19 bases between them. The CDR3 DNA follows: TGTGCCAGCGGCGCAGGGGACCTTGGGCACGAGCAGTACTTC. Protein product: CASGAGDLGHEQYF.

The chain employs TRBV19 and TRBJ1-1, with D perhaps TRBD1 (5 bases). Per the germline V gene, CDR1 is LNHDA and CDR2 is SQIVND (reference sequence). V was pared by 3 bases and J by 5 bases, with 13 bases between. The CDR3 covers 14 residues. The CDR3 nucleotides read TGTGCCAGTAGTATTTCTCAGGGCGGGACTGAAGCTTTCTTT. Its protein is CASSISQGGTEAFF.

This chain links TRBV5-1 with TRBJ1-1, with unresolved D. Trimming removed 0 bases from V and 0 bases from J, with 9 bases in between. The CDR3 is 15 amino acids. Germline CDR1 and CDR2: SGHRS and YFSETQ. CDR3 nucleotide sequence: TGCGCCAGCAGCTTGGTGGGTTTGCTGAACACTGAAGCTTTCTTT. As protein: CASSLVGLLNTEAFF.

The gene calls are TRBV19 and TRBJ2-5; a weak D match, TRBD1 (5 bases). The CDR3 sequence is 15 residues long. Trimming took off 3 bases at V and 3 bases at J, with 14 bases between the two ends. Germline values: CDR1 LNHDA, CDR2 SQIVND (reference sequence). The CDR3, as DNA: TGTGCCAGTAGTATTGGACCCCAGGGTGAAGAGACCCAGTACTTC. This codes for CASSIGPQGEETQYF. Together with reference TRBV19 and TRBJ2-5, the CDR3 gives the full variable domain: DGGITQSPKYLFRKEGQNVTLSCEQNLNHDAMYWYRQDPGQGLRLIYYSQIVNDFQKGDIAEGYSVSREKKESFPLTVTSAQKNPTAFYLCASSIGPQGEETQYFGPGTRLLVL.

V is TRBV6-1 and J is TRBJ1-3, with TRBD1 as a possible D gene (6 bases). The CDR3 extends over 15 amino acids. Trimming took 7 bases from V and 1 from J, leaving 14 bases between them. Germline lookup yields CDR1 MNHNS and CDR2 SASEGT. The CDR3 sequence is CASIPRQGSGNTIYF. The CDR3 DNA is TGTGCCAGCATCCCCAGGCAGGGGTCTGGAAACACCATATATTTT.

The chain is built from TRBV27 and TRBJ1-1; 9 bases match TRBD1. Germline-derived CDR1 and CDR2 are MNHEY and SMNVEV (reference sequence). V trimming: 5 bases; J trimming: 1 base; junction bases outside the gene matches: 11. This CDR3 is built from 17 residues. Here the CDR3 DNA reads TGTGCCAGCAGTCTTTTCCCGGGACAGGGATCGAACACTGAAGCTTTCTTT. Translation: CASSLFPGQGSNTEAFF.

This chain links TRBV9 with TRBJ2-7; 7 nucleotides line up with TRBD1. Losses at the gene ends were 0 bases for V and 4 bases for J; bases not matched to a gene: 1. This CDR3 spans 13 amino acids. CDR1 and CDR2 (germline): SGDLS, YYNGEE. CDR3 region: CASSVGGQYEQYF. The CDR3, as DNA: TGTGCCAGCAGCGTAGGGGGACAGTACGAGCAGTACTTC.

This chain links TRBV6-1 with TRBJ1-5; no reliable D call. CDR1 is MNHNS, CDR2 SASEGT, per germline. With 7 bases removed from V and 8 bases from J, the gap between germline ends came to 21 bases. The CDR3 has 15 residues. The CDR3 reads CASTKADLLKEPQHF. The CDR3 coding sequence is TGTGCCAGCACGAAGGCAGACCTACTCAAAGAGCCCCAGCATTTT.